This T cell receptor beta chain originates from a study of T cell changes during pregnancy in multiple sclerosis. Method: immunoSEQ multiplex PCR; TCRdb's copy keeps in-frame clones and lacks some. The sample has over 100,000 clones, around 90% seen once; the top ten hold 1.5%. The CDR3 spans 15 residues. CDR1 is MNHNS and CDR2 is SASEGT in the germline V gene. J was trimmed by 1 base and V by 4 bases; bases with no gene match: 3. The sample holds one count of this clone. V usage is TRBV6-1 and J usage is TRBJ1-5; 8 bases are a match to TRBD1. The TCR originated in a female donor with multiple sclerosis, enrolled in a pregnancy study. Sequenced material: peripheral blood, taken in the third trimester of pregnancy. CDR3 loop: CASSGTGMSNQPQHF. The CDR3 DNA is TGTGCCAGCAGTGGGACAGGGATGAGCAATCAGCCCCAGCATTTT.